This T cell receptor (beta chain) was captured by sequencing in a study of blood T cell repertoires in COVID-19 (dated by TCRdb to between 2020 and 2021). For context, the study as a whole: Samples from collaborators originated in the United States, Italy and Spain and spanned both the acute and convalescent phases of COVID-19. The prospective study material was composed of cDNA or gDNA derived from T cells, B-cell-depleted T cells, or PBMCs. Deeply sampled blood TCRbeta repertoires from subjects exposed to, actively infected with, or recovered from COVID-19 were included in the dataset. The repertoires were released in a freely available public database intended as a resource for research on the immune response to SARS-CoV-2. Samples were obtained from the ongoing ImmuneRACE study (first 160 participants) and from about 1,300 subjects provided by 6 global collaborators. Nearly every sample came with metadata listing a de-identified subject ID, COVID-19 status, age in years and sex. Where available, HLA class I and class II types were taken from metadata supplied by the sample provider and were not determined by assay-based typing.

The paper's findings and limits, for the study overall: The amount of clinical and demographic metadata varied by source and participant and was provided uncurated.

The germline V gene specifies MNHEY as CDR1 and SVGAGI as CDR2. The CDR3 sequence holds 15 residues, the cysteine and phenylalanine included. The read is trimmed to its CDR3 DNA, 45 bases read in frame from base 1. Germline trimming: 5 bases from V, 5 bases from J; junction bases outside gene matches: 9. TCRbeta CDR3 regions were amplified from genomic DNA by means of the immunoSEQ Assay, a bias-controlled multiplex PCR. Per the source publication's procedure: The number of nucleated cells in each sample was estimated by amplification of reference gene primers within the assay. Sequence reads were collapsed and filtered to measure the absolute abundance of every unique TCRbeta CDR3 rearrangement. For each sample, productive Simpson clonality was calculated by taking the square root of Simpson's diversity index across productive rearrangements. TCRdb took over this immuneACCESS table, retaining in-frame rearrangements with V and J assigned. Such tables are incomplete; in checked studies, under half of the missing clones stem from an unresolved V gene, and the remainder is unexplained. The V and J calls and clone size are taken from that table; D and trimming were inferred from the DNA. This sample lists under 300,000 clones; around 84% were detected once. The ten top clones hold approximately 1.5% of the sample.

Samples from volunteer blood donors who had recovered from COVID-19 were contributed by a second Seattle source. Each collaborating institution followed its own protocols to collect whole blood in K2EDTA tubes. For TCRbeta analysis, collaborator samples were shipped as frozen whole blood, as isolated PBMCs, or as DNA extracted from either sample type. In the case of this clone: What this receptor recognizes is not known. Base qualities are not provided; no much larger clone lies one nucleotide away.

Material: peripheral blood. The sequence links TRBV6-5 to TRBJ1-2, and 9 bases in between align with TRBD1. The TCR comes from a middle-aged woman who had recovered from COVID-19. At the DNA level, the sequence is TGTGCCAGCAGTCCGGGACAGGGCTGGACTTATGGCTACACCTTC. It is translated as CASSPGQGWTYGYTF.